The clone carrying this TCR beta chain has ten or more counts. Its antigen is unidentified. Patients were left out if they had other autoimmune diseases, uncontrolled infections, pregnancy or lactation. The starting material, approximately 10 ml of fresh peripheral blood, provided the PBMCs. These data belong to a study of Graves' ophthalmopathy and Graves' hyperthyroidism. Overall study results and limits: Most clonotypes expanded in thyroid above 0.001 frequency were present in blood too.

Amplification targeted the TCR beta CDR3 regions, with RNA transcripts as the source material. In the first round, RT-PCR was carried out with HTBI primers, and a multiplex PCR formed the second round. TCRdb re-called the multiplex PCR reads through MiXCR, storing one row per CDR3 protein. The sample has around 340,000 distinct CDR3 sequences; about a sixth are singletons. Sequences were obtained from peripheral blood. The sequence was collected from an adult man with Graves' ophthalmopathy.

DNA of the CDR3: TGTGCCAGCTCACCACCGCGAGCGGCCCAAGAGACCCAGTACTTC. This translates into CASSPPRAAQETQYF. The chain uses TRBV18 and TRBJ2-5, with D possibly matching TRBD2 (5 bases). This CDR3 spans 15 amino acids. The germline gives CDR1 KGHSH, CDR2 LQKENI. The V end lost 0 bases, the J end lost 1 base, and 9 bases lay between the germline ends.